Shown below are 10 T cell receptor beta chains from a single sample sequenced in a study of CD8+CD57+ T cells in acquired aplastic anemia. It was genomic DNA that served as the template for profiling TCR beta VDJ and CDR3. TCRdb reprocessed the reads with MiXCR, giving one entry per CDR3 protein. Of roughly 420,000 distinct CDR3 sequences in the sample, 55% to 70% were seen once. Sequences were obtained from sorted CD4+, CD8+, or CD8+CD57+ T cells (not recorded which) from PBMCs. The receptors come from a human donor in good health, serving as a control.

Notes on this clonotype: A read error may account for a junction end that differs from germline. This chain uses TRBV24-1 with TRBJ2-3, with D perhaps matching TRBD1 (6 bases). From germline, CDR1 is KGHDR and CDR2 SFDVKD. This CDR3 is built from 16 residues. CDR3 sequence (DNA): TGTGCCACCAGTGCCCGAGGGGGACGTAGCACAGCTACGCAGTATTTT. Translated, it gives CATSARGGRSTATQYF.

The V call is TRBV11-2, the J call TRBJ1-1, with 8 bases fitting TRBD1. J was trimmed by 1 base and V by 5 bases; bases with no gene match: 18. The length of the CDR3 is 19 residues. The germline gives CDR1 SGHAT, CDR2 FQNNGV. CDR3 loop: CASSPARGPNPWWNTEAFF. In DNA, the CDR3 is TGTGCCAGCAGCCCCGCCAGGGGGCCGAATCCCTGGTGGAACACTGAAGCTTTCTTT.

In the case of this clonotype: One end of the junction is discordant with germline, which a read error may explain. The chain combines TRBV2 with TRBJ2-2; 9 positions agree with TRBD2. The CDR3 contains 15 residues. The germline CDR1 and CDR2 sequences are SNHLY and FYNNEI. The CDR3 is CASSLAPGPSGALLF. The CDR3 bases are TGTGCCAGCAGCTTAGCCCCGGGACCTAGCGGGGCGCTGCTTTTT. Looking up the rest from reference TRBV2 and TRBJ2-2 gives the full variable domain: EPEVTQTPSHQVTQMGQEVILRCVPISNHLYFYWYRQILGQKVEFLVSFYNNEISEKSEIFDDQFSVERPDGSNFTLKIRSTKLEDSAMYFCASSLAPGPSGALLFGEGSRLTVL.

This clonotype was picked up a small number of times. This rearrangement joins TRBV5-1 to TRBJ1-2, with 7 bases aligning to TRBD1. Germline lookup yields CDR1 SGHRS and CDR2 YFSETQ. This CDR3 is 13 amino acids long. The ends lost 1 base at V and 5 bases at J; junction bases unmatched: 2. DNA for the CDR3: TGCGCCAGCAGCTTGCTACAGGGGTATGGCTACACCTTC. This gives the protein CASSLLQGYGYTF. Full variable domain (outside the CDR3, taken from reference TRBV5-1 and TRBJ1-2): KAGVTQTPRYLIKTRGQQVTLSCSPISGHRSVSWYQQTPGQGLQFLFEYFSETQRNKGNFPGRFSGRQFSNSRSEMNVSTLELGDSALYLCASSLLQGYGYTFGSGTRLTVV.

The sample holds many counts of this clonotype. Here the CDR3 reads CASISHRSGDTQYF. The CDR3 DNA follows: TGTGCCAGTATAAGCCATAGGTCGGGGGATACGCAGTATTTT. V is TRBV19 and J is TRBJ2-3, with D perhaps TRBD2 (5 bases). This CDR3 has 14 amino acids. Germline CDR1 is LNHDA and CDR2 is SQIVND (reference sequence). Trimming removed 7 bases from V and 6 bases from J, with 17 bases in between.

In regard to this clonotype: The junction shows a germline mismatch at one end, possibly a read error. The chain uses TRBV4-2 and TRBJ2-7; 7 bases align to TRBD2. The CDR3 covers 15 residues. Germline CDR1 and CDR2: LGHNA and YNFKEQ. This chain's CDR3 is CASSQEGGSSYGQYF. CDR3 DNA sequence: TGTGCCAGCAGCCAAGAGGGGGGGAGCTCCTACGGGCAGTACTTC.

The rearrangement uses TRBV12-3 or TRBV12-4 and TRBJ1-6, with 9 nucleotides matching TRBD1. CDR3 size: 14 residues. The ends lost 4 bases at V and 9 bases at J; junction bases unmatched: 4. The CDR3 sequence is CASSSEGQGSPLHF. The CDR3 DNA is TGTGCCAGCAGTTCAGAGGGACAGGGTTCACCCCTCCACTTT.

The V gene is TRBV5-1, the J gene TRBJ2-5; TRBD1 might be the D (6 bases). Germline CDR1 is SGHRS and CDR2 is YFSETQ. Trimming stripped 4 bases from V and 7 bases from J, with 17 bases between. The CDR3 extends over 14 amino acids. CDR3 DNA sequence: TGCGCCAGCAGCGGTACAGGGATTGAGAGGACCCAGTACTTC. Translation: CASSGTGIERTQYF.

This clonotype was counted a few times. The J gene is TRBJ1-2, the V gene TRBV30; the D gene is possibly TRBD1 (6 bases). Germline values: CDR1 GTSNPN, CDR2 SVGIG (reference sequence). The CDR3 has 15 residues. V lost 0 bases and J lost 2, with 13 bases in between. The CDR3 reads CAWSVGGTANYGYTF. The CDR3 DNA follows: TGTGCCTGGAGTGTAGGGGGAACAGCCAACTATGGCTACACCTTC.

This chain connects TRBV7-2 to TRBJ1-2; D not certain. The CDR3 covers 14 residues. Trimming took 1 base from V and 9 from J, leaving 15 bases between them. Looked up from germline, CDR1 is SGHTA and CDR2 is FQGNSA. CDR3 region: CASSLDSGNNRYTF. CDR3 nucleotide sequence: TGTGCCAGCAGCTTAGACAGCGGGAACAATCGCTACACCTTC. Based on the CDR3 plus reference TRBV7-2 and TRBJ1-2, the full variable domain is GAGVSQSPSNKVTEKGKDVELRCDPISGHTALYWYRQSLGQGLEFLIYFQGNSAPDKSGLPSDRFSAERTGGSVSTLTIQRTQQEDSAVYLCASSLDSGNNRYTFGSGTRLTVV.